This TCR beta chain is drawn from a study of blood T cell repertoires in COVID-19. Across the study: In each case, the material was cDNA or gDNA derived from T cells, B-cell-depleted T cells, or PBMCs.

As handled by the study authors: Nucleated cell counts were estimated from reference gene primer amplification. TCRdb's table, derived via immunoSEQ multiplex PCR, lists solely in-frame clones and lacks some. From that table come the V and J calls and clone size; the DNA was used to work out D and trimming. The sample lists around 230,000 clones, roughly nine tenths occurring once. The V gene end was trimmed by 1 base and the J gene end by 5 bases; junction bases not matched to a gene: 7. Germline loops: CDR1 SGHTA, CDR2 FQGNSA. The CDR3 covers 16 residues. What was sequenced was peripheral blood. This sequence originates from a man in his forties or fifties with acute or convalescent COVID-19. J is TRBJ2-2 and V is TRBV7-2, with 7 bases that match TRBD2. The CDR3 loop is CASSLGAAGRTGELFF. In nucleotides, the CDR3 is TGTGCCAGCAGCTTAGGAGCAGCGGGGAGGACCGGGGAGCTGTTTTTT.